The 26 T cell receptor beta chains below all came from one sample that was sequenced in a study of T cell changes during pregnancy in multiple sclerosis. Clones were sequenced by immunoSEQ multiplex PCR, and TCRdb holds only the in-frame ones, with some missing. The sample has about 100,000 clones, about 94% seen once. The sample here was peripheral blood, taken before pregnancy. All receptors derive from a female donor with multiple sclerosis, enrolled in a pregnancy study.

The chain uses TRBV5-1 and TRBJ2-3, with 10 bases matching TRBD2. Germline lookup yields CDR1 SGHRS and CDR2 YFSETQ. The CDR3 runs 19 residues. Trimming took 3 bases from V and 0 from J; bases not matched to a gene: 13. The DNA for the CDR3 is TGCGCCAGCAGCTCAAAATCCCTTAGCGGGAGGTCCAGCACAGATACGCAGTATTTT. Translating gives CASSSKSLSGRSSTDTQYF.

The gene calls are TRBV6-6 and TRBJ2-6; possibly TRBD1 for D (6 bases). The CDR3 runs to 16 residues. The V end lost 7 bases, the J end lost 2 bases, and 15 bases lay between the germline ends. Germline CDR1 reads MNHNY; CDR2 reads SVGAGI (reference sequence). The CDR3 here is CASNGQGQAGANVLTF. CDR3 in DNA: TGTGCCAGCAACGGGCAGGGGCAGGCTGGGGCCAACGTCCTGACTTTC.

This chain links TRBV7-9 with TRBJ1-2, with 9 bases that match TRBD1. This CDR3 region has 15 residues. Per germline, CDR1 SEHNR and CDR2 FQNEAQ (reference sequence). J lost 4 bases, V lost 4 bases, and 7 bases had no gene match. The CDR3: CASSSTGGAAYGYTF. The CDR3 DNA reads TGTGCCAGCAGCTCAACAGGGGGCGCGGCCTATGGCTACACCTTC.

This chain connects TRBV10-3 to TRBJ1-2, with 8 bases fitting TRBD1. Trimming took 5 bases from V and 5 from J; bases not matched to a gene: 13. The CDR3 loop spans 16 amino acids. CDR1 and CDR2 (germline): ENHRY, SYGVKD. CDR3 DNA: TGTGCCATCAGTATGGACAGGGCCATTGCCTCTTATGGCTACACCTTC. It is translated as CAISMDRAIASYGYTF.

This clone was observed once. The CDR3 loop is CASSLSLSRAGEKLFF. DNA of the CDR3: TGTGCCAGCAGTTTGTCACTTTCAAGGGCGGGGGAAAAACTGTTTTTT. J is TRBJ1-4 and V is TRBV28; D is ambiguous. The CDR3 consists of 16 residues. Trimming removed 3 bases at V and 8 bases at J, with 19 bases between. Per the germline V gene, CDR1 is MDHEN and CDR2 is SYDVKM.

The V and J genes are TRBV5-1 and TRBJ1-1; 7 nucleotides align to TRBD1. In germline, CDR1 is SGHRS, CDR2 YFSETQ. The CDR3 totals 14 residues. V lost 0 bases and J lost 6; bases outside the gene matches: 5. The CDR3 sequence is CASSLGGGGAEAFF. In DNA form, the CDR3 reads TGCGCCAGCAGCTTGGGAGGGGGCGGAGCTGAAGCTTTCTTT.

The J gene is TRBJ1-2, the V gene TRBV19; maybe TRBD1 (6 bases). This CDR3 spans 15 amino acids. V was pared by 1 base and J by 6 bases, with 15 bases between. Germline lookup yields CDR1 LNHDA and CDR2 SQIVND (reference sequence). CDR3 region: CASSIGLRQGHGYTF. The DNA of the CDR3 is TGTGCCAGTAGTATAGGTTTGAGGCAGGGGCATGGCTACACCTTC.

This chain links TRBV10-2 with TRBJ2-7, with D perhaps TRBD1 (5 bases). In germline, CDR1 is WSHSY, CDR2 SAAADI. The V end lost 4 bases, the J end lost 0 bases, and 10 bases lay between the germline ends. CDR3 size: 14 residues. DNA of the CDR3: TGCGCCAGCAGTGTTTCCAGGGACTCCTACGAGCAGTACTTC. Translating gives CASSVSRDSYEQYF.

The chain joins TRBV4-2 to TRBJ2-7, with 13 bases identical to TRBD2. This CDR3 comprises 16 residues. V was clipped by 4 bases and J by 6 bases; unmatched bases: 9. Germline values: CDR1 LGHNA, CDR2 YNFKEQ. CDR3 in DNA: TGTGCCAGCAGCCCGGGACTAGCGGGAACGGCCGTCGAGCAGTACTTC. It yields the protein CASSPGLAGTAVEQYF.

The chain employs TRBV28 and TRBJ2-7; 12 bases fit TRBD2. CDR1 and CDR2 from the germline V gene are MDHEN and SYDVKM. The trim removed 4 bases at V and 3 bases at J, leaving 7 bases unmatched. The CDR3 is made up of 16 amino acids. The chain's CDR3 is CASSSPTSGSFYEQYF. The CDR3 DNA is TGTGCCAGCAGTTCCCCGACTAGCGGGAGCTTCTACGAGCAGTACTTC.

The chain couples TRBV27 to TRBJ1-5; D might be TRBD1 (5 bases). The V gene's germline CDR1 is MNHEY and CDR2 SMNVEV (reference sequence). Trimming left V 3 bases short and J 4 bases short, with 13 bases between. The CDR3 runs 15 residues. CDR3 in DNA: TGTGCCAGCAGTTTCCGGGGGGACGGTAATCAGCCCCAGCATTTT. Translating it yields CASSFRGDGNQPQHF.

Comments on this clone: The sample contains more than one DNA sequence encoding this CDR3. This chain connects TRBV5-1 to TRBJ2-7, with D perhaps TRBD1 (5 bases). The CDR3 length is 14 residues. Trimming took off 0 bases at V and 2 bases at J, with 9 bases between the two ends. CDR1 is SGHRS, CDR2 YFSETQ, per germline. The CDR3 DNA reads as TGCGCCAGCAGCTTGGGTCAGGGCGCCTACGAGCAGTACTTC. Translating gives CASSLGQGAYEQYF.

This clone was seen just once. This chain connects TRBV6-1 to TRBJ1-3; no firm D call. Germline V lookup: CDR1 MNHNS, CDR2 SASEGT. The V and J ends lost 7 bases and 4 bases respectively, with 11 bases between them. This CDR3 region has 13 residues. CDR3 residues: CASIEYRGNTIYF. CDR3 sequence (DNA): TGTGCCAGCATCGAATACCGGGGAAACACCATATATTTT.

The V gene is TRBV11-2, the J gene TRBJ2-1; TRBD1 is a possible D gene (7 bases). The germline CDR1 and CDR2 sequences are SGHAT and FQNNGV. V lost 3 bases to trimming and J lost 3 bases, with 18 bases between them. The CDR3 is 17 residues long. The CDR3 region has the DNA TGTGCCAGCAGCTTGCTAGGAGGGACAGTCGTCTACAATGAGCAGTTCTTC. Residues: CASSLLGGTVVYNEQFF.

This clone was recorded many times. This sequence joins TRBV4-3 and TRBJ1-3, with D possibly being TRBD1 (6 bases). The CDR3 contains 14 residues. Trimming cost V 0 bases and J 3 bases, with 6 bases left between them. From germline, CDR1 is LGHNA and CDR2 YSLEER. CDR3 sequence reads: CASSQDRGGNTIYF. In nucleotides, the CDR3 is TGCGCCAGCAGCCAAGACAGGGGTGGAAACACCATATATTTT.

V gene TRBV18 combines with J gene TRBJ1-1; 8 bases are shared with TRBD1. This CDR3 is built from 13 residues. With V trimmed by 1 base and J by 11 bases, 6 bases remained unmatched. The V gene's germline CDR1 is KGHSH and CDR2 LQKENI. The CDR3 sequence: CASSPRQGATAFF. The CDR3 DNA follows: TGTGCCAGCTCACCACGGCAGGGGGCGACGGCTTTCTTT.

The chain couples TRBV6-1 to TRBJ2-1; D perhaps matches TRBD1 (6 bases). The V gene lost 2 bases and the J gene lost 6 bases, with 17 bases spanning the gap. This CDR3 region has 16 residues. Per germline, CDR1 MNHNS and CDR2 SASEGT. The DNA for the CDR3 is TGTGCCAGCAGTGAACCCTCAGGGGCCGTGGGCAATGAGCAGTTCTTC. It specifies CASSEPSGAVGNEQFF.

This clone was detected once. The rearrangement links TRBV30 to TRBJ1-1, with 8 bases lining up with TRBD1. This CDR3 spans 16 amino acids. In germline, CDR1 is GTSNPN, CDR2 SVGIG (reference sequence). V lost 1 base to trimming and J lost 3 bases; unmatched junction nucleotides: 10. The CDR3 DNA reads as TGTGCCTGGAGTGACTACGGAACAGGGGGTCACACTGAAGCTTTCTTT. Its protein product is CAWSDYGTGGHTEAFF.

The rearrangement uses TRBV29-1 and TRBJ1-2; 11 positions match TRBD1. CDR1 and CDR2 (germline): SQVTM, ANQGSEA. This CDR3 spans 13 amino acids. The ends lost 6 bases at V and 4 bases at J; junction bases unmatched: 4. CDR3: CSVDRGQIYGYTF. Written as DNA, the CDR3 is TGCAGCGTGGACAGGGGGCAAATCTATGGCTACACCTTC. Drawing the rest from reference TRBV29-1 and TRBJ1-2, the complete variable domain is SAVISQKPSRDICQRGTSLTIQCQVDSQVTMMFWYRQQPGQSLTLIATANQGSEATYESGFVIDKFPISRPNLTFSTLTVSNMSPEDSSIYLCSVDRGQIYGYTFGSGTRLTVV.

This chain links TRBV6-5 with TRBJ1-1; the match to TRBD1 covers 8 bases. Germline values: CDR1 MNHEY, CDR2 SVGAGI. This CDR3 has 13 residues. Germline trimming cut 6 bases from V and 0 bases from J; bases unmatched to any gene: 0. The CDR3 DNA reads TGTGCCAGCAGGACAGGGGTGAACACTGAAGCTTTCTTT. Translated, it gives CASRTGVNTEAFF.

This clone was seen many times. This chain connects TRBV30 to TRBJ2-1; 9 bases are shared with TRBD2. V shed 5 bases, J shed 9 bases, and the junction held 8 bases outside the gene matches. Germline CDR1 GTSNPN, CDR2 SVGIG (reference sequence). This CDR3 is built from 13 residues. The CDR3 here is CAWEGGRASEQFF. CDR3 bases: TGTGCCTGGGAGGGCGGGAGGGCCAGTGAGCAGTTCTTC.

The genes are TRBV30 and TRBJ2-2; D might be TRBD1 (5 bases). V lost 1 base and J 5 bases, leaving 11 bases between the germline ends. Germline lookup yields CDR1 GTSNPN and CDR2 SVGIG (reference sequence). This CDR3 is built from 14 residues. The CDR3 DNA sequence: TGTGCCTGGAGTGCCCGGGCAGGGACCGGGGAGCTGTTTTTT. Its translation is CAWSARAGTGELFF. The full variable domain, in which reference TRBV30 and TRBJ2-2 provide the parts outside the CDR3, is SQTIHQWPATLVQPVGSPLSLECTVEGTSNPNLYWYRQAAGRGLQLLFYSVGIGQISSEVPQNLSASRPQDRQFILSSKKLLLSDSGFYLCAWSARAGTGELFFGEGSRLTVL.

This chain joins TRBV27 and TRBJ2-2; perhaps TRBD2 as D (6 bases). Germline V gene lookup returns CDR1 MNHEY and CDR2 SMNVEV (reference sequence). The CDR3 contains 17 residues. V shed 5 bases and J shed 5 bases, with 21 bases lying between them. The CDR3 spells CASSPPFWEDATGELFF. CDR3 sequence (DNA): TGTGCCAGCAGTCCCCCTTTTTGGGAGGATGCAACCGGGGAGCTGTTTTTT.

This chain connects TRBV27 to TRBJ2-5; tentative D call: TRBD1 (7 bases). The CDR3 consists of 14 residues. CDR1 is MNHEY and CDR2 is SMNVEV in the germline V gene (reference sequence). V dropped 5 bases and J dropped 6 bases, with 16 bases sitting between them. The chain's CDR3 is CASSPQGGQKTQYF. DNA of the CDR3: TGTGCCAGCAGTCCTCAGGGGGGACAAAAGACCCAGTACTTC.

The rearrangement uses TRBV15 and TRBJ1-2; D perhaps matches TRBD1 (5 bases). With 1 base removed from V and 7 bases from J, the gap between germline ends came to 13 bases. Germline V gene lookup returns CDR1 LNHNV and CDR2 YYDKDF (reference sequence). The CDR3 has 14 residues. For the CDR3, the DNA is TGTGCCACCAGCAGAGGCGACGGGACTTTTGGCTACACCTTC. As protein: CATSRGDGTFGYTF.

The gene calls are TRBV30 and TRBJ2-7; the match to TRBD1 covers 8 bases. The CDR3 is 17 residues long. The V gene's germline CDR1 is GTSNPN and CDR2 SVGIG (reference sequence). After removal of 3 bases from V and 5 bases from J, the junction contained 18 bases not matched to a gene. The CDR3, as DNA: TGTGCCTGGAGGACAGGGGACGGGACCATTACCGGGCACGAGCAGTACTTC. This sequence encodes CAWRTGDGTITGHEQYF.